The 30 T cell receptor beta chains below come from one sample, sequenced in a study of read filtering for tumor transcriptome and immune sequencing. This library used around 400 ng RNA and molecular barcoded adaptors spanning alpha/delta and beta/gamma chains. One entry per CDR3 protein results from TCRdb running MiXCR on the reads. The table has more than 35,000 distinct CDR3 sequences, approximately 15% seen once. The source material was a population of CD138-negative cells sorted from bone marrow. All receptors derive from a donor at least 40 years old with multiple myeloma.

This clonotype was recorded many times. The V call is TRBV5-4, the J call TRBJ2-7, with 7 bases matching TRBD2. Trimming removed 8 bases from V and 5 bases from J; junction bases left unmatched: 10. Germline CDR1 is SGHNT and CDR2 is YYREEE (reference sequence). The CDR3 loop spans 13 amino acids. CDR3 protein: CARVAGNPHEQYF. DNA for the CDR3: TGTGCCAGAGTAGCGGGCAACCCCCACGAGCAGTACTTC.

This clonotype was seen many times. This rearrangement joins TRBV2 to TRBJ1-5, with D unresolved. There are 14 residues in the CDR3. The ends were cut back, 6 bases at V and 4 bases at J, with 13 bases in the middle. CDR1 is SNHLY, CDR2 FYNNEI, per germline. The CDR3: CASSGIPGNQPQHF. The CDR3 DNA reads TGTGCCAGCAGCGGCATCCCCGGAAATCAGCCCCAGCATTTT.

At least ten counts were recorded for this clonotype. A much larger clone lies one base from this, so it may be a read error. V is TRBV6-6 and J is TRBJ2-1; D is perhaps TRBD1 (5 bases). The CDR3 totals 11 residues. Germline V gene data show CDR1 as MNHNY and CDR2 as SVGAGI (reference sequence). CDR3 coding DNA: TGTGCCAGCAGGGACAACAATGGGCAGTTCTTC. Translating it yields CASRDNNGQFF.

This clonotype was counted at least ten times. This chain connects TRBV30 to TRBJ1-4, with 7 nucleotides matching TRBD1. V dropped 4 bases and J dropped 8; count of bases not matched to a gene: 19. The CDR3 runs to 17 residues. CDR1 and CDR2 (germline): GTSNPN, SVGIG (reference sequence). Here the CDR3 reads CAWKYPDRRSDYEKLFF. The CDR3 bases are TGTGCCTGGAAATACCCGGACAGGAGGAGCGATTACGAAAAACTGTTTTTT.

This clonotype was counted a few times. The chain carries TRBV18 and TRBJ2-7, with TRBD1 matching over 8 bases. The V gene's germline CDR1 is KGHSH and CDR2 LQKENI. Unmatched junction bases numbered 3, after V lost 5 bases and J lost 0 bases. The CDR3 has 14 amino acids. CDR3 protein: CASSSDRVSYEQYF. CDR3 sequence (DNA): TGTGCCAGCTCATCGGACAGGGTCTCCTACGAGCAGTACTTC.

The CDR3 region is CATSRDLPPDEQYF. The CDR3 DNA reads as TGTGCCACCAGCAGAGATTTGCCCCCTGATGAGCAGTACTTC. The genes are TRBV15 and TRBJ2-7; the D is unclear. V lost 0 bases and J 7 bases, leaving 13 bases between the germline ends. The CDR3 runs to 14 residues. Germline V gene lookup returns CDR1 LNHNV and CDR2 YYDKDF (reference sequence).

This clonotype was recorded many times. This chain uses TRBV2 with TRBJ2-3; the D gene is possibly TRBD1 (6 bases). CDR3 length equals 15 residues. Trimming took 6 bases from V and 4 from J, leaving 17 bases between them. Germline lookup yields CDR1 SNHLY and CDR2 FYNNEI. The CDR3 DNA sequence: TGTGCCAGCAGCCGCAACAGGGAGAACTCAGATACGCAGTATTTT. Translated: CASSRNRENSDTQYF.

This clonotype is medium-sized by share. This chain uses TRBV12-3 or TRBV12-4 with TRBJ2-1, with D possibly matching TRBD2 (6 bases). CDR3 length: 14 amino acids. V was cut by 3 bases and J by 4 bases, with 10 bases left in between. The CDR3 region has the DNA TGTGCCAGCAGTTTGCGGGGAGTTTACAATGAGCAGTTCTTC. It codes for CASSLRGVYNEQFF.

There are many counts of this clonotype. V gene TRBV6-6 combines with J gene TRBJ1-6; D possibly corresponds to TRBD1 (6 bases). The length of the CDR3 is 13 residues. V lost 5 bases, J lost 8 bases, and 10 bases lay in between. Germline-derived CDR1 and CDR2 are MNHNY and SVGAGI (reference sequence). The CDR3 bases are TGTGCCAGCAGTAACAGGGTGGATTCACCCCTCCACTTT. The encoded protein is CASSNRVDSPLHF.

Turning to this clonotype: A read error may be the cause here, since a much bigger clone is one base away. The chain carries TRBV20-1 and TRBJ2-3, with 11 nucleotides matching TRBD1. J lost 14 bases, V lost 5 bases, and 6 bases had no gene match. Looked up from germline, CDR1 is DFQATT and CDR2 is SNEGSKA (reference sequence). The CDR3 loop spans 11 amino acids. The DNA of the CDR3 is TGCAGTGCTGGCTGGACAGGGGGCCGGTATTTT. Translated: CSAGWTGGRYF.

This CDR3 is CASRDSINTGELFF. The CDR3 nucleotides read TGTGCCAGCCGGGACTCAATTAACACCGGGGAGCTGTTTTTT. V and J are TRBV19 and TRBJ2-2; TRBD2 is a possible D gene (6 bases). The V end lost 9 bases, the J end lost 2 bases, and 13 bases lay between the germline ends. The germline V gene encodes CDR1 LNHDA and CDR2 SQIVND (reference sequence). The CDR3 consists of 14 residues.

This clonotype was counted ten times or more. V is TRBV19 and J is TRBJ2-3; 8 bases are a match to TRBD2. J gave up 2 bases and V 5 bases, and 9 bases lay outside the gene matches. Looked up from germline, CDR1 is LNHDA and CDR2 is SQIVND (reference sequence). CDR3 length equals 16 residues. Here the CDR3 DNA reads TGTGCCAGTAGTGACCCAGTAGCGGGATCCACAGATACGCAGTATTTT. This translates into CASSDPVAGSTDTQYF.

This clonotype was recorded many times. V gene TRBV10-3 combines with J gene TRBJ2-2; 10 bases fit TRBD2. The CDR3 contains 14 residues. Germline V CDR1 and CDR2: ENHRY, SYGVKD. The V gene end was trimmed by 7 bases and the J gene end by 1 base; junction bases not matched to a gene: 0. The CDR3 DNA reads TGTGCCATCACTAGCGGGGGGAACACCGGGGAGCTGTTTTTT. It yields the protein CAITSGGNTGELFF.

The chain employs TRBV10-1 and TRBJ2-3, with 9 bases aligning to TRBD2. The germline V gene encodes CDR1 WNHNN and CDR2 SYGVQD (reference sequence). V shed 1 base and J 2 bases; nucleotides not matched to a gene: 4. This CDR3 spans 16 amino acids. This CDR3 is CASSELLAGNTDTQYF. The CDR3 bases are TGCGCCAGCAGTGAGTTGCTAGCGGGGAACACAGATACGCAGTATTTT.

As to this clonotype: A much larger clone differs by one base, so this may be a read error. Since the CDR3 does not end with the conserved phenylalanine or tryptophan, this likely comes from a read error. CDR3 sequence reads: CSARTPRGTGELFL. CDR3 in DNA: TGCAGTGCTAGAACCCCCCGAGGCACCGGGGAGCTGTTTTTA. The chain combines TRBV20-1 with TRBJ2-2; no clear D gene. Germline V CDR1 and CDR2: DFQATT, SNEGSKA (reference sequence). Trimming took 2 bases from V and 4 from J, leaving 11 bases between them. This CDR3 spans 14 amino acids.

This clonotype was seen ten or more times. The J gene is TRBJ1-6, the V gene TRBV7-2, with 7 bases identical to TRBD1. Per the germline V gene, CDR1 is SGHTA and CDR2 is FQGNSA. CDR3 length: 15 amino acids. J lost 5 bases, V lost 2 bases, and 3 bases had no gene match. CDR3 nucleotides: TGTGCCAGCAGCTTACCCGGGACAGATAATTCACCCCTCCACTTT. Its translation is CASSLPGTDNSPLHF.

Of note for this clonotype: A much larger clone sits a single nucleotide away, making a read error possible. The chain joins TRBV4-1 to TRBJ1-5; D might be TRBD1 (5 bases). The CDR3 is made up of 14 amino acids. Germline lookup yields CDR1 MGHRA and CDR2 YSYEKL. The CDR3 sequence is CDSSQVEGNQPQHF. In DNA form, the CDR3 reads TGCGACAGCAGCCAAGTCGAGGGGAATCAGCCCCAGCATTTT.

Only a few counts were recorded for this clonotype. This may come from a read error, since a much larger clone is one base off. This chain joins TRBV29-1 and TRBJ2-2; tentatively, D is TRBD2 (5 bases). The germline V gene encodes CDR1 SQVTM and CDR2 ANQGSEA. CDR3 size: 14 residues. CDR3 region: CSVVPTPNTGELIF. CDR3 nucleotides: TGCAGCGTTGTTCCCACCCCAAACACCGGGGAGCTGATTTTT.

This clonotype was picked up many times. The rearrangement uses TRBV20-1 and TRBJ2-3; no definite D call. The CDR3 totals 14 residues. Germline CDR1 DFQATT, CDR2 SNEGSKA (reference sequence). Trimming shortened V by 0 bases and J by 5 bases, and 12 bases separated the two germline ends. In nucleotides, the CDR3 is TGCAGTGCTAGAGAGGTGGGGATCCAAGATACGCAGTATTTT. Translated: CSAREVGIQDTQYF.

This clonotype was seen at least ten times. V and J are TRBV20-1 and TRBJ2-1; D uncertain. The CDR3 loop spans 14 amino acids. V lost 3 bases and J lost 0, with 9 bases in between. Per the germline V gene, CDR1 is DFQATT and CDR2 is SNEGSKA (reference sequence). The CDR3 reads CSARGESSYNEQFF. The CDR3 nucleotides are TGCAGTGCTAGGGGCGAGAGCTCCTACAATGAGCAGTTCTTC.

Notes on this clonotype: The junction shows a germline mismatch at one end, possibly a read error. V gene TRBV2 combines with J gene TRBJ2-1; TRBD1 agrees at 9 bases. CDR1 and CDR2 from the germline V gene are SNHLY and FYNNEI. CDR3 length: 14 residues. CDR3 sequence (DNA): TGTGCCACACGGGACAGGGAGGCCTACAATGAGCCGTTCTTC. It encodes CATRDREAYNEPFF.

About this clonotype: This may stem from a read error, because a much larger clone lies one nucleotide away. This chain uses TRBV7-9 with TRBJ2-5, with 9 bases matching TRBD1. Trimming at V came to 7 bases and at J to 5 bases, leaving 23 bases not matched to a gene. The CDR3 is 19 residues long. CDR1 and CDR2 from the germline V gene are SEHNR and FQNEAQ (reference sequence). In DNA form, the CDR3 reads TGTGCCAGCACCGGAAAGGTGGCCCGTGGACAGGGGCGTTCGGAGACCCAGTACTTC. This sequence encodes CASTGKVARGQGRSETQYF.

This clonotype came up many times. This rearrangement joins TRBV19 to TRBJ1-2; a possible D gene is TRBD1 (5 bases). Germline V gene data show CDR1 as LNHDA and CDR2 as SQIVND (reference sequence). The V end was cut by 4 bases, the J end by 6 bases, with 15 bases between. The CDR3 runs to 14 residues. CDR3 DNA sequence: TGTGCCAGTAGTACTACCCGGGACTTTGATGGCTACACCTTC. Encoded protein: CASSTTRDFDGYTF. The variable domain in full, completed from reference TRBV19 and TRBJ1-2, reads DGGITQSPKYLFRKEGQNVTLSCEQNLNHDAMYWYRQDPGQGLRLIYYSQIVNDFQKGDIAEGYSVSREKKESFPLTVTSAQKNPTAFYLCASSTTRDFDGYTFGSGTRLTVV.

This clonotype has ten or more counts. The chain is built from TRBV27 and TRBJ2-1; unclear D gene. Germline lookup yields CDR1 MNHEY and CDR2 SMNVEV (reference sequence). This CDR3 has 14 residues. V was pared by 1 base and J by 3 bases, with 7 bases between. CDR3 residues: CASSLFGDYNEQFF. CDR3 nucleotide sequence: TGTGCCAGCAGTTTATTTGGGGACTACAATGAGCAGTTCTTC.

In DNA, the CDR3 is TGTGCCAGCAGCTTAGGAGGGTATGCCGGGGAGCTGTTTTTT. Residues: CASSLGGYAGELFF. The chain is built from TRBV7-6 and TRBJ2-2, with D possibly being TRBD2 (5 bases). The CDR3 loop spans 14 amino acids. Germline loops: CDR1 SGHVS, CDR2 FNYEAQ. Trimming took off 1 base at V and 6 bases at J, with 9 bases between the two ends. Drawing the rest from reference TRBV7-6 and TRBJ2-2, the complete variable domain is GAGVSQSPRYKVTKRGQDVALRCDPISGHVSLYWYRQALGQGPEFLTYFNYEAQQDKSGLPNDRFSAERPEGSISTLTIQRTEQRDSAMYRCASSLGGYAGELFFGEGSRLTVL.

This clonotype is medium-sized by share. The chain combines TRBV11-1 with TRBJ1-1; no clear D gene. Germline V gene data show CDR1 as SGHAT and CDR2 as FQDESV (reference sequence). V lost 1 base, J lost 4 bases, and 13 bases lay in between. This CDR3 comprises 15 residues. The CDR3 DNA sequence: TGTGCCAGCAGCTTAGGCCTTACCGGTACCACTGAAGCTTTCTTT. Amino acids: CASSLGLTGTTEAFF.

This clonotype has ten or more counts. The chain combines TRBV6-2 or TRBV6-3 with TRBJ1-2, with D possibly matching TRBD1 (5 bases). V dropped 5 bases and J dropped 4 bases, with 20 bases sitting between them. Germline V gene lookup returns CDR1 MNHEY and CDR2 SVGEGT. The CDR3 sequence is 16 residues long. In DNA form, the CDR3 reads TGTGCCAGCAGTAGAAGCGCCCAGGGACTCAGCTATGGCTACACCTTC. This translates into CASSRSAQGLSYGYTF.

Notes on this clonotype: This sequence may be a read error, since a much larger clone differs from it by one base. The chain's CDR3 is CASSLRAGVTYNGQFF. Here the CDR3 DNA reads TGTGCCAGCAGCTTGAGGGCGGGGGTAACCTACAATGGGCAGTTCTTC. V usage is TRBV7-8 and J usage is TRBJ2-1; 7 bases align to TRBD2. There are 16 residues in the CDR3. Germline V gives CDR1 SGHVS, CDR2 FQNEAQ.

This clonotype came up many times. V usage is TRBV29-1 and J usage is TRBJ2-5, with D possibly being TRBD2 (6 bases). CDR1 and CDR2 from the germline V gene are SQVTM and ANQGSEA. Between the trimmed V and J ends, which lost 7 bases and 5 bases, there was a span of 20 bases. CDR3 length: 14 residues. The CDR3 region is CSGCRLVEAETQYF. DNA for the CDR3: TGCAGCGGTTGCCGACTAGTTGAGGCGGAGACCCAGTACTTC.

With respect to this clonotype: It is likely a read error: a sequence one base away is far more abundant. This rearrangement joins TRBV6-6 to TRBJ2-5; D may be TRBD2 (5 bases). The CDR3 contains 13 residues. Germline lookup yields CDR1 MNHNY and CDR2 SVGAGI (reference sequence). The CDR3 sequence: CASSYSDWETQCF. The CDR3 DNA sequence: TGTGCCAGCAGTTACTCCGATTGGGAGACCCAGTGCTTC.